This T cell receptor (beta chain) was retrieved from a study of T cell responses to AZD1222 COVID-19 vaccine. Study outcomes and limitations: Seropositive status at baseline applied to only six AZD1222 recipients. Two AZD1222 administrations were followed by greater Spike-specific TCR breadth and depth. Vaccine-associated CD4 TCRs spanned spike, dominant at 160-218 and 743-854.

About this clone itself: What it binds is unknown.

The repertoire was sequenced with immunoSEQ multiplex PCR; TCRdb's copy has only in-frame clones and lacks some. The sample lists 90,000 to 130,000 clones, 80% to 95% occurring once. CDR3 length: 13 residues. Germline CDR1 reads MNHEY; CDR2 reads SMNVEV (reference sequence). Between the trimmed V and J ends, which lost 2 bases and 4 bases, there was a span of 8 bases. The chain employs TRBV27 and TRBJ1-2, with a possible D match to TRBD1 (5 bases). The receptor was derived from an adult who received the AZD1222 COVID-19 vaccine. Specimen: peripheral blood, collected 28 days after the second AZD1222 dose. CDR3 residues: CASSLGGGYGYTF. CDR3 sequence (DNA): TGTGCCAGCAGTTTAGGTGGGGGCTATGGCTACACCTTC.